These T cell receptor beta chains were read from a single sample in a study of blood T cell repertoires in COVID-19. TCRdb's copy holds only in-frame clones and misses some; the assay was immunoSEQ multiplex PCR. This table has approximately 71,000 clones, 88% appearing once. Specimen: peripheral blood. These receptors all stem from a human donor in a cohort sampled during active COVID-19. Both conserved end residues are part of each CDR3. D genes are given only for firm matches. Only some rows state a clone size, as once, few, many or a class for expanded clones.

TRBV6-5	TRBJ2-1	14	once	TRBD2	CASSRIPSGGEQFF	TGTGCCAGCAGCCGGATTCCGAGCGGGGGGGAGCAGTTCTTC
TRBV7-2	TRBJ2-2	15	.	.	CASSLVGGPTGELFF	TGTGCCAGCAGCTTAGTGGGGGGGCCGACCGGGGAGCTGTTTTTT
TRBV19	TRBJ1-2	13	.	TRBD1	CATTTGPDYGYTF	TGTGCCACCACGACAGGGCCGGACTATGGCTACACCTTC
TRBV5-8	TRBJ2-3	13	.	.	CASSLRGTDTQYF	TGTGCCAGCAGCTTGCGGGGCACAGATACGCAGTATTTT
TRBV18	TRBJ2-3	16	.	TRBD2	CASSPQAAGATDTQYF	TGTGCCAGCTCACCACAGGCAGCGGGGGCCACAGATACGCAGTATTTT
TRBV18	TRBJ2-3	14	.	.	CASSPAQDTDTQYF	TGTGCCAGCTCACCCGCCCAGGACACAGATACGCAGTATTTT
TRBV7-7	TRBJ2-5	14	.	TRBD2	CASSLGLAEETQYF	TGTGCCAGCAGCTTAGGACTAGCGGAAGAGACCCAGTACTTC
TRBV6-5	TRBJ2-3	12	.	.	CASSLTGNTQYF	TGTGCCAGCAGCCTTACAGGGAATACGCAGTATTTT
TRBV19	TRBJ2-1	16	.	TRBD2	CASRSTLAELYNEQFF	TGTGCCAGTAGGAGTACCCTAGCGGAGCTATACAATGAGCAGTTCTTC
TRBV6-5	TRBJ2-5	10	.	.	CASGEETQYF	TGTGCCAGCGGAGAAGAGACCCAGTACTTC
TRBV7-9	TRBJ1-2	15	.	TRBD1	CASSQRQGTFYGYTF	TGTGCCAGCAGCCAACGACAGGGGACGTTCTATGGCTACACCTTC
TRBV5-1	TRBJ2-1	13	.	TRBD1	CASSIQGAGEQFF	TGCGCCAGCAGCATACAGGGGGCTGGAGAGCAGTTCTTC
TRBV4-3	TRBJ2-5	17	.	.	CASSQDLEAGVSGTQYF	TGCGCCAGCAGCCAAGATCTGGAAGCAGGGGTTTCTGGGACCCAGTACTTC
TRBV6-5	TRBJ2-1	12	.	.	CASMEGFGEQFF	TGTGCCAGCATGGAGGGTTTCGGTGAGCAGTTCTTC
TRBV7-9	TRBJ1-1	13	.	.	CASSLREYTEAFF	TGTGCCAGCAGCCTTAGGGAGTACACTGAAGCTTTCTTT
TRBV6-5	TRBJ2-3	14	.	TRBD2	CASTSGSDTDTQYF	TGTGCCAGCACAAGCGGGAGTGACACAGATACGCAGTATTTT
TRBV21-1	TRBJ2-1	15	.	.	CASIEAGPVYNEQFF	TGTGCCAGCATCGAAGCGGGGCCGGTTTACAATGAGCAGTTCTTC
TRBV21-1	TRBJ2-1	16	.	.	CASSKGGGPWGNEQFF	TGTGCCAGCAGCAAAGGAGGAGGGCCCTGGGGCAATGAGCAGTTCTTC
TRBV10-2	TRBJ2-5	16	.	TRBD1	CASSSQDRAGRETQYF	TGCGCCAGCAGTTCCCAAGACAGGGCCGGACGAGAGACCCAGTACTTC
TRBV2	TRBJ2-5	15	.	TRBD2	CASSEVRGGWETQYF	TGTGCCAGCAGTGAAGTACGGGGGGGCTGGGAGACCCAGTACTTC
TRBV6-5	TRBJ2-5	15	.	.	CASKISGGEQETQYF	TGTGCCAGCAAGATTAGCGGCGGGGAACAAGAGACCCAGTACTTC
TRBV28	TRBJ1-1	14	.	.	CASWAGAMNTEAFF	TGTGCCAGCTGGGCGGGGGCGATGAACACTGAAGCTTTCTTT
TRBV4-1	TRBJ1-5	15	.	TRBD1	CASSQPDRDYQPQHF	TGCGCCAGCAGCCAACCCGACAGGGACTATCAGCCCCAGCATTTT
TRBV28	TRBJ2-5	16	.	TRBD2	CASSTLLAGGAETQYF	TGTGCCAGCAGCACCTTGCTAGCGGGGGGCGCAGAGACCCAGTACTTC
TRBV19	TRBJ1-5	14	once	.	CASSIGTEYQPQHF	TGTGCCAGTAGTATAGGGACAGAATATCAGCCCCAGCATTTT
TRBV7-4	TRBJ1-5	18	.	TRBD1	CASSLVSLSRQGFQPQHF	TGTGCCAGCAGCTTAGTTAGCTTGTCCCGACAGGGCTTTCAGCCCCAGCATTTT
TRBV12-3/TRBV12-4	TRBJ1-1	12	.	TRBD1	CASSLDRGKAFF	TGTGCCAGCAGTTTAGACAGGGGCAAAGCTTTCTTT
TRBV6-5	TRBJ2-5	12	.	TRBD1	CASRDRSATQYF	TGTGCCAGCAGGGACAGGTCAGCGACCCAGTACTTC
TRBV5-5	TRBJ2-1	16	.	TRBD2	CASSLRTSGRDNEQFF	TGTGCCAGCAGCTTGCGGACTAGCGGGAGGGACAATGAGCAGTTCTTC
TRBV5-4	TRBJ1-6	16	once	TRBD1	CASSPGQPGVNSPLHF	TGTGCCAGCAGCCCGGGACAGCCGGGTGTCAATTCACCCCTCCACTTT
TRBV10-3	TRBJ2-1	18	.	TRBD2	CAISESTISSGRATEQFF	TGTGCCATCAGTGAGTCGACTATCTCTAGCGGGAGGGCCACTGAGCAGTTCTTC
TRBV5-4	TRBJ2-2	15	.	TRBD2	CASSFPSGGTGELFF	TGTGCCAGCAGCTTCCCTAGCGGGGGGACCGGGGAGCTGTTTTTT
TRBV28	TRBJ1-2	15	.	.	CASKTPSPTNYGYTF	TGTGCCAGCAAGACACCCTCCCCGACTAACTATGGCTACACCTTC
TRBV5-1	TRBJ2-3	16	.	TRBD2	CASSLGLAGSTDTQYF	TGCGCCAGCAGCCTGGGACTAGCGGGCAGCACAGATACGCAGTATTTT
TRBV2	TRBJ2-3	14	once	.	CASSESLLTDTQYF	TGTGCCAGCAGTGAGAGCCTACTCACAGATACGCAGTATTTT
TRBV6-5	TRBJ1-5	15	.	TRBD1	CASSSRTGGNQPQHF	TGTGCCAGCAGTTCTCGGACAGGGGGCAATCAGCCCCAGCATTTT
TRBV19	TRBJ1-1	14	.	TRBD1	CASSLGQGPGEAFF	TGTGCCAGTAGCCTAGGACAGGGGCCGGGTGAAGCTTTCTTT
TRBV27	TRBJ1-2	14	.	TRBD1	CASRGTGANYGYTF	TGTGCCAGCAGGGGGACAGGAGCTAACTATGGCTACACCTTC
TRBV18	TRBJ1-1	15	.	TRBD1	CASSPPQGENTEAFF	TGTGCCAGCTCACCACCGCAGGGGGAGAACACTGAAGCTTTCTTT
TRBV28	TRBJ1-2	13	once	.	CASSLRGFYGYTF	TGTGCCAGCAGTTTAAGGGGATTCTATGGCTACACCTTC
TRBV7-9	TRBJ1-6	15	few	.	CASSLGGVKNSPLHF	TGTGCCAGCAGCTTAGGGGGCGTTAAAAATTCACCCCTCCACTTT
TRBV9	TRBJ2-5	17	.	TRBD2	CASSAGAGGLGQETQYF	TGTGCCAGCAGCGCGGGTGCGGGGGGGCTGGGGCAAGAGACCCAGTACTTC
TRBV7-2	TRBJ1-4	16	.	.	CASSQRDKTTNEKLFF	TGTGCCAGCAGCCAACGAGACAAGACAACTAATGAAAAACTGTTTTTT
TRBV30	TRBJ2-7	13	few	TRBD2	CAPRTSGSYEQYF	TGTGCCCCCCGGACTAGCGGTTCCTACGAGCAGTACTTC
TRBV6-2/TRBV6-3	TRBJ2-4	16	.	.	CASSSGDNIQKNIQYF	TGTGCCAGCAGCTCTGGGGACAACATTCAGAAAAACATTCAGTACTTC
TRBV7-9	TRBJ2-3	17	.	TRBD2	CASSLEGASGGTDTQYF	TGTGCCAGCAGCTTAGAGGGGGCTAGCGGGGGCACAGATACGCAGTATTTT